This T cell receptor beta chain was profiled in a study of T-cell reconstitution after alpha-beta-depleted transplantation in children. Unique molecular identifiers tagged the TCRbeta library. Using its own MiXCR run on the PCR reads, TCRdb lists one record per CDR3 protein. Of about 340,000 distinct CDR3 sequences in the sample, around 15% are singletons; the top ten hold roughly 40%. Germline trimming cut 0 bases from V and 3 bases from J; bases unmatched to any gene: 5. This CDR3 region has 17 residues. Germline V gene data show CDR1 as LGHNA and CDR2 as YNFKEQ. The sequences come from PBMCs, mostly from graft donor cells, collected 360 days after TCRalphabeta/CD19-depleted stem cell transplant. The J gene is TRBJ2-7, the V gene TRBV4-2; 13 bases fit TRBD2. The receptor comes from a male patient under 10 years old who had a stem cell transplant for acute lymphoblastic leukemia, so the T cells may come from the graft donor. This CDR3 reads CASSQELAGGSLYEQYF. The CDR3 DNA is TGTGCCAGCAGCCAAGAACTAGCGGGAGGGTCCCTCTACGAGCAGTACTTC.